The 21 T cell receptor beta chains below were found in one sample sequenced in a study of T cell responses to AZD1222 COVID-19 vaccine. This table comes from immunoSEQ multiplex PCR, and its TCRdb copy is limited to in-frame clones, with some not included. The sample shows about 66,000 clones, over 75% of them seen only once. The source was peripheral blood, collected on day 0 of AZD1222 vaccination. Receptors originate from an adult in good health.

This chain's CDR3 is CASSIGQGGQPQHF. The CDR3 nucleotides are TGTGCCAGTAGTATAGGGCAGGGAGGTCAGCCCCAGCATTTT. The chain employs TRBV19 and TRBJ1-5; perhaps TRBD1 as D (5 bases). The CDR3 consists of 14 residues. The V gene lost 1 base and the J gene lost 6 bases, with 10 bases spanning the gap. Per germline, CDR1 LNHDA and CDR2 SQIVND (reference sequence).

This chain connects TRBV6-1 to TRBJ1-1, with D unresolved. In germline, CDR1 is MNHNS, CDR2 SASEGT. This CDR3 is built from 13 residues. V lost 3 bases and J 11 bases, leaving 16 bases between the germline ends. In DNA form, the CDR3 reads TGTGCCAGCAGTGAGGTCCGAGGTCAGATGGCTTTCTTT. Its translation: CASSEVRGQMAFF.

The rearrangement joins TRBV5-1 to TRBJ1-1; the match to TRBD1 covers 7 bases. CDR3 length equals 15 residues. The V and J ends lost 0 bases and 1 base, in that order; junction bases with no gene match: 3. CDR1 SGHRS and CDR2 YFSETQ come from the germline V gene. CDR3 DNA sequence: TGCGCCAGCAGCTTGGGACAGGGTCGGAACACTGAAGCTTTCTTT. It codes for CASSLGQGRNTEAFF.

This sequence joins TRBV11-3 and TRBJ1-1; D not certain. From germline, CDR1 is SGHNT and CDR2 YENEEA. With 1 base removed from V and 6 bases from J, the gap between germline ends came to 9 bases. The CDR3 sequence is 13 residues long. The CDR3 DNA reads TGTGCCAGCAGCTTAGCCCATCACTCTGAAGCTTTCTTT. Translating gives CASSLAHHSEAFF. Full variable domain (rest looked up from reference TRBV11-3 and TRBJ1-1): EAGVVQSPRYKIIEKKQPVAFWCNPISGHNTLYWYLQNLGQGPELLIRYENEEAVDDSQLPKDRFSAERLKGVDSTLKIQPAELGDSAVYLCASSLAHHSEAFFGQGTRLTVV.

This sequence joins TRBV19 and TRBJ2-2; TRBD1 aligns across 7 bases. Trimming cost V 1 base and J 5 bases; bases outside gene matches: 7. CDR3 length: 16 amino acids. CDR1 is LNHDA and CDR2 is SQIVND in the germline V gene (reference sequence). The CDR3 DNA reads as TGTGCCAGTAGTATAGTGGGACAGCTTGGTACCGGGGAGCTGTTTTTT. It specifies CASSIVGQLGTGELFF.

The CDR3 is CASSQDPAQGRGYTF. The CDR3 DNA follows: TGCGCCAGCAGCCAAGATCCAGCACAGGGGAGAGGCTACACCTTC. The chain employs TRBV4-3 and TRBJ1-2; TRBD1 matches at 7 bases. The V segment lost 0 bases and the J segment 8 bases; nucleotides outside the gene matches: 9. Per germline, CDR1 LGHNA and CDR2 YSLEER. The CDR3 extends over 15 amino acids.

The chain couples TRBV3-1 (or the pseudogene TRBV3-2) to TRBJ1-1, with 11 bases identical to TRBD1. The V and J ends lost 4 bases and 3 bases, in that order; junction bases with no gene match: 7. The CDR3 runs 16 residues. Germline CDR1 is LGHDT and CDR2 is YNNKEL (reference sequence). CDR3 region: CASSPFGQGAYTEAFF. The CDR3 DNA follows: TGTGCCAGCAGCCCTTTTGGACAGGGGGCTTACACTGAAGCTTTCTTT.

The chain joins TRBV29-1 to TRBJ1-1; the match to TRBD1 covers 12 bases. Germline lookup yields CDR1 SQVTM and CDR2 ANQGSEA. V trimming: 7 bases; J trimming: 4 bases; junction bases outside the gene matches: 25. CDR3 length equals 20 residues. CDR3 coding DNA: TGCAGCGCCGAACTAGGATTTATAGGGACAGGGGGCGCCCGGGGCACTGAAGCTTTCTTT. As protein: CSAELGFIGTGGARGTEAFF.

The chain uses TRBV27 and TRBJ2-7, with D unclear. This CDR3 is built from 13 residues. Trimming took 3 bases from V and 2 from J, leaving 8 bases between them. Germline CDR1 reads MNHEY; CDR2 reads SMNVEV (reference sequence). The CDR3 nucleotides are TGTGCCAGCAGTTTTGCAGTCACCTACGAGCAGTACTTC. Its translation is CASSFAVTYEQYF.

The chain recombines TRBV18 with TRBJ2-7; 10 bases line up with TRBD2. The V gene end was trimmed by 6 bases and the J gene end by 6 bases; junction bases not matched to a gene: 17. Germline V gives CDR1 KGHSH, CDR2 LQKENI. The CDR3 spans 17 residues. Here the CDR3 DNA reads TGTGCCAGCTCCCCGGGGCTAGCGGGAGAGTTATTCGGCGAGCAGTACTTC. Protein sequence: CASSPGLAGELFGEQYF.

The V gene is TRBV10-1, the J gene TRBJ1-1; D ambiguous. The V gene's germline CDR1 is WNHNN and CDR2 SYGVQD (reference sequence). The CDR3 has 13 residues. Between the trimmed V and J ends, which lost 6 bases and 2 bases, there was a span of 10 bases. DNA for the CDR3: TGCGCCAGCAGCTCCGACATTAACACTGAAGCTTTCTTT. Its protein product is CASSSDINTEAFF.

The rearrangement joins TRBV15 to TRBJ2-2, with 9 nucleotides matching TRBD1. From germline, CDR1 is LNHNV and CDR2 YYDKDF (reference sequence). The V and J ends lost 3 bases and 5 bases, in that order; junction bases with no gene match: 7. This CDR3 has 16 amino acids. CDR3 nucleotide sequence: TGTGCCACCAGCAGTCGGACAGGGGTCAAAACCGGGGAGCTGTTTTTT. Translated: CATSSRTGVKTGELFF.

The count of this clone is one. The chain's CDR3 is CASSLDGAGSYEQYF. The CDR3, as DNA: TGTGCCAGCAGCTTAGATGGGGCAGGCTCCTACGAGCAGTACTTC. V gene TRBV7-2 combines with J gene TRBJ2-7; perhaps TRBD1 as D (5 bases). The CDR3 length is 15 residues. V was pared by 1 base and J by 0 bases, with 10 bases between. Germline values: CDR1 SGHTA, CDR2 FQGNSA.

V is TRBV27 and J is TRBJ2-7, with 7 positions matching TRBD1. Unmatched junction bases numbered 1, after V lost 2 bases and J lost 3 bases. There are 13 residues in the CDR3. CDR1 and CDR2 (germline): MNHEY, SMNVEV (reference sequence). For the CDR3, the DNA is TGTGCCAGCAGTTTAGGGACAGACTACGAGCAGTACTTC. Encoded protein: CASSLGTDYEQYF.

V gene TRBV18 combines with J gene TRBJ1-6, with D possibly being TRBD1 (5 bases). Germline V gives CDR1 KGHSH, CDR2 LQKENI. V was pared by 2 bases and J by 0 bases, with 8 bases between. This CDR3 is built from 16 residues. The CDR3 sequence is CASSPTRGSYNSPLHF. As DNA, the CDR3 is TGTGCCAGCTCACCAACGAGGGGCTCCTATAATTCACCCCTCCACTTT.

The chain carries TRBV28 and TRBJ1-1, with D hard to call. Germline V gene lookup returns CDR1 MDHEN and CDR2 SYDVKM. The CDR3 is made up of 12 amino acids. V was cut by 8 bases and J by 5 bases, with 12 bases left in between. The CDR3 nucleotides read TGTGCCAGCCGCAGAACCAGGACTGAAGCTTTCTTT. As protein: CASRRTRTEAFF. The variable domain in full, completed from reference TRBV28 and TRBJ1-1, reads DVKVTQSSRYLVKRTGEKVFLECVQDMDHENMFWYRQDPGLGLRLIYFSYDVKMKEKGDIPEGYSVSREKKERFSLILESASTNQTSMYLCASRRTRTEAFFGQGTRLTVV.

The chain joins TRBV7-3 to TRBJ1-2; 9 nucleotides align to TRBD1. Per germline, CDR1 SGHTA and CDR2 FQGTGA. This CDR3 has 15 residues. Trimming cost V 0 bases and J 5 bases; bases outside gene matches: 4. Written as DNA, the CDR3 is TGTGCCAGCAGCTTAACGGGCGACAGGGGGTATGGCTACACCTTC. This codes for CASSLTGDRGYGYTF.

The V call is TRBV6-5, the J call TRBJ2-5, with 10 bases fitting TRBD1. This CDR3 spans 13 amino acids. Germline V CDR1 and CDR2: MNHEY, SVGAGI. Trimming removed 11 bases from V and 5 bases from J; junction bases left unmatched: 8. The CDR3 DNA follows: TGTGCCGGCCGGGACAGGGGTGTCGAGACCCAGTACTTC. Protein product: CAGRDRGVETQYF.

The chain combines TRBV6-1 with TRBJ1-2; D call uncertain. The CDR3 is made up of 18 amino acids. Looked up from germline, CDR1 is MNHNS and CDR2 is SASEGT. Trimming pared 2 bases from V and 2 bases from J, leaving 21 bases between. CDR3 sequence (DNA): TGTGCCAGCAGTGAAATGGTCGTCGGTGCCTACGGGAACTATGGCTACACCTTC. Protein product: CASSEMVVGAYGNYGYTF.

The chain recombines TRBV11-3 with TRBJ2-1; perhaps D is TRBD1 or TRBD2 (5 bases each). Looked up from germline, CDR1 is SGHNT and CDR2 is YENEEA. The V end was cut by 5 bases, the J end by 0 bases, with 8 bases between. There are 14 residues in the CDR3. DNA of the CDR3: TGTGCCAGCAGCCCTGGGGGCTCCTACAATGAGCAGTTCTTC. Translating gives CASSPGGSYNEQFF.

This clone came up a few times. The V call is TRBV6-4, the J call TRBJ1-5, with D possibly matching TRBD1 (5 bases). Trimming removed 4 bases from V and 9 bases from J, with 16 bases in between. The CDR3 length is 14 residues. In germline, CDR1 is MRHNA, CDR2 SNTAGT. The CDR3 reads CASSASADGGPQHF. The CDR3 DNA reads TGTGCCAGCAGTGCGTCAGCAGATGGGGGGCCCCAGCATTTT.